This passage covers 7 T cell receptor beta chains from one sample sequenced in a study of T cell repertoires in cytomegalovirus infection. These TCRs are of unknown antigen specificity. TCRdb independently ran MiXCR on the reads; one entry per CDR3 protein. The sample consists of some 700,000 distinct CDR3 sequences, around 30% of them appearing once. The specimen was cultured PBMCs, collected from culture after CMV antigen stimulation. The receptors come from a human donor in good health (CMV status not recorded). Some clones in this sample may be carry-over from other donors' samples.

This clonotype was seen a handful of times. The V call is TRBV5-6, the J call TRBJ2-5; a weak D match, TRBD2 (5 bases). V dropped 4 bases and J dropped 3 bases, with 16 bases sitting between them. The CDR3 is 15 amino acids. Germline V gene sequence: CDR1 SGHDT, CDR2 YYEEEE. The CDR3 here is CASSERTGSEETQYF. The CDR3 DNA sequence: TGTGCCAGCAGCGAGCGGACTGGCTCTGAAGAGACCCAGTACTTC.

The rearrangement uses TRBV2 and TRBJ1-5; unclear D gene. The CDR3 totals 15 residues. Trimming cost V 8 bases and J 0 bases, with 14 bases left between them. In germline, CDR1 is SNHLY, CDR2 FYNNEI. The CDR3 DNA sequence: TGTGCCAGCGGGCAGAGAGAGTATAGCAATCAGCCCCAGCATTTT. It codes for CASGQREYSNQPQHF.

For the CDR3, the DNA is TGCAGCGTTTCTACTAGTGTCGATACGCAGTATTTT. This encodes CSVSTSVDTQYF. The chain recombines TRBV20-1 with TRBJ2-3; maybe TRBD2 (5 bases). Germline lookup yields CDR1 DFQATT and CDR2 SNEGSKA (reference sequence). CDR3 length equals 12 residues.

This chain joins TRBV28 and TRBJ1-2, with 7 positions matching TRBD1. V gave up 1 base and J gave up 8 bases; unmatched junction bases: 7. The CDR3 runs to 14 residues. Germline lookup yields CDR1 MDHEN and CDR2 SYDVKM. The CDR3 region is CASSLYPQDRGYTF. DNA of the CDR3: TGTGCCAGCAGTTTATACCCCCAGGACAGGGGCTACACCTTC.

The CDR3 coding sequence is TGTGCCAGCAGCTTAGGGAGTGCTAGCAATCAGCCCCAGCATTTT. It codes for CASSLGSASNQPQHF. The chain carries TRBV7-2 and TRBJ1-5; D unresolved. This CDR3 is built from 15 residues. Germline V gene data show CDR1 as SGHTA and CDR2 as FQGNSA. Deletions cut 1 base from V and 0 bases from J, with 7 bases between.

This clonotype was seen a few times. The CDR3 spells CASSTLAGGFRSYNEQFF. CDR3 nucleotides: TGTGCCAGCAGTACGCTAGCGGGAGGGTTTCGCTCCTACAATGAGCAGTTCTTC. This sequence joins TRBV6-2 or TRBV6-3 and TRBJ2-1; 12 nucleotides align to TRBD2. CDR3 length equals 18 residues. Trimming cost V 5 bases and J 0 bases; bases outside gene matches: 8. The germline V gene has CDR1 MNHEY and CDR2 SVGEGT.

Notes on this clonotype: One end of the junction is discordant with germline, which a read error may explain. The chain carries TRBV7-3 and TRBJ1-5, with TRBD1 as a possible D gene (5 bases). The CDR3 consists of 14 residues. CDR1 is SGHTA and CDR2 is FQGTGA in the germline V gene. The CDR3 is CASSLSSGEQPQHF. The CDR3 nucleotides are TGTGCCAGCAGCTTATCCTCGGGGGAGCAGCCCCAGCATTTC.